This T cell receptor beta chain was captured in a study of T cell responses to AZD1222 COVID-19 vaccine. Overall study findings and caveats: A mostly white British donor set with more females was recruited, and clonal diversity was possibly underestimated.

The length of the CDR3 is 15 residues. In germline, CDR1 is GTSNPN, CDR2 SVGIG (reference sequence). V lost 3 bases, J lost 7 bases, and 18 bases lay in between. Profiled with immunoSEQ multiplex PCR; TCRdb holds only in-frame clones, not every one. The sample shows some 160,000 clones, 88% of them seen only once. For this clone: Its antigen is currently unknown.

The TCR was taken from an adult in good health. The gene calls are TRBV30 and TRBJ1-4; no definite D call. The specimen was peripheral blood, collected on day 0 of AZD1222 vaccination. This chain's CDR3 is CAWRSKATRVEKLFF. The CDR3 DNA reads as TGTGCCTGGAGGTCCAAAGCGACTCGGGTTGAAAAACTGTTTTTT.